This T cell receptor beta chain originates from a study of shared T cell receptors in the human thymus. Sequencing was performed with immunoSEQ multiplex PCR; in TCRdb, only in-frame clones are kept and a portion is missing. The table includes about 540,000 clones, around 82% detected once. The CDR3 is 10 amino acids. Germline CDR1 DFQATT, CDR2 SNEGSKA (reference sequence). With 6 bases removed from V and 2 bases from J, the gap between germline ends came to 5 bases. In addition, the sample was reused for a study of human thymus T cells.

The sequence was collected from a boy under three years old with a congenital heart defect. This chain uses TRBV20-1 with TRBJ2-7, with D uncertain. The specimen sequenced was thymocytes. In DNA form, the CDR3 reads TGCAGTGCCCTTCCCTACGAGCAGTACTTC. Translated, it gives CSALPYEQYF.